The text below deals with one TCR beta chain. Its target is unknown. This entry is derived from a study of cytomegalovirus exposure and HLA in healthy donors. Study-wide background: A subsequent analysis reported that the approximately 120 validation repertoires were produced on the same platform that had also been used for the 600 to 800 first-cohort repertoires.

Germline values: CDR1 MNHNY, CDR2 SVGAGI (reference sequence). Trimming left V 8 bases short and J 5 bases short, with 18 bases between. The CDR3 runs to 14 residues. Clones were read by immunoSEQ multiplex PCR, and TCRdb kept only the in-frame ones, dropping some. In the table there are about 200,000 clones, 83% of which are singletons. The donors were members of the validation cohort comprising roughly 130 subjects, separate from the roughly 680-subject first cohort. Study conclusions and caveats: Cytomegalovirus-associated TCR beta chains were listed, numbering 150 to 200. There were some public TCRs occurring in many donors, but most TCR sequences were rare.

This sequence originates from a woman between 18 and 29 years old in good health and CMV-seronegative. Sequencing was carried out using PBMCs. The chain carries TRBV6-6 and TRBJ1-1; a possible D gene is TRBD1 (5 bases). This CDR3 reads CASSAVGGATEAFF. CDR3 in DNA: TGTGCCAGCTCAGCGGTCGGGGGTGCAACTGAAGCTTTCTTT.